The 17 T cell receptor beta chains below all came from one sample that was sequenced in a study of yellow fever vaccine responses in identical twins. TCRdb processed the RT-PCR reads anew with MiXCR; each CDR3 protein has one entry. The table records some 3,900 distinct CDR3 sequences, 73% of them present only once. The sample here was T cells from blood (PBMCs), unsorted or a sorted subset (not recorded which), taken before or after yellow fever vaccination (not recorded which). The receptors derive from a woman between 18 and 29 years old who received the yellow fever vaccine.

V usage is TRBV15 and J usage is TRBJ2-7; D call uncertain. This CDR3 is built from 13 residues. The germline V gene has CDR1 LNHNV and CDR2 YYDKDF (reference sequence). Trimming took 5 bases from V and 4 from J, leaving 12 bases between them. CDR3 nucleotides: TGTGCCACCAGCGGAGCAACAGCTTACGAGCAGTACTTC. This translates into CATSGATAYEQYF.

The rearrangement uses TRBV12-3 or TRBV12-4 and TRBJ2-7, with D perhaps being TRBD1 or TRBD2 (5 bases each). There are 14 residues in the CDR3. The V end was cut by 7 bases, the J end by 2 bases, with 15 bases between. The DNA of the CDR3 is TGTGCCAGCACCTATGGGACGGAAGCCTACGAGCAGTACTTC. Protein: CASTYGTEAYEQYF.

The CDR3 DNA follows: TGCGCCAGCAGCGGCCGGGACAGGGGAGAGGACGAGCAGTACTTC. It specifies CASSGRDRGEDEQYF. The chain recombines TRBV4-3 with TRBJ2-7; TRBD1 matches at 10 bases. V trimming: 5 bases; J trimming: 5 bases; junction bases outside the gene matches: 9. CDR1 and CDR2 (germline): LGHNA, YSLEER. The CDR3 has 15 residues.

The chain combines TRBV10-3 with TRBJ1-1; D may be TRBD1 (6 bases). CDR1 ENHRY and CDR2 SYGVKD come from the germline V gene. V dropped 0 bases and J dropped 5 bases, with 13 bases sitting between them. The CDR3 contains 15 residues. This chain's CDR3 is CAISESVGGGTEAFF. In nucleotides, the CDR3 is TGTGCCATCAGTGAGTCGGTTGGGGGCGGGACTGAAGCTTTCTTT.

The CDR3 is CASSPRARTQYF. Here the CDR3 DNA reads TGTGCCAGCTCACCCCGTGCAAGGACCCAGTACTTC. This chain uses TRBV18 with TRBJ2-5; D remains unclear. Germline lookup yields CDR1 KGHSH and CDR2 LQKENI. The CDR3 covers 12 residues. V dropped 3 bases and J dropped 7 bases, with 9 bases sitting between them. The full variable domain, its missing parts supplied by reference TRBV18 and TRBJ2-5, is NAGVMQNPRHLVRRRGQEARLRCSPMKGHSHVYWYRQLPEEGLKFMVYLQKENIIDESGMPKERFSAEFPKEGPSILRIQQVVRGDSAAYFCASSPRARTQYFGPGTRLLVL.

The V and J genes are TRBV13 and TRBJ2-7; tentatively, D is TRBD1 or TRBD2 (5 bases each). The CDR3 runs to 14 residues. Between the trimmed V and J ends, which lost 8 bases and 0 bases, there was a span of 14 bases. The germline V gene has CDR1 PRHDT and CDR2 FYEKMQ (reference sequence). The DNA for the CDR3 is TGTGCCAGCGTTAGGGACGGAAGCTCCTACGAGCAGTACTTC. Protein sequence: CASVRDGSSYEQYF.

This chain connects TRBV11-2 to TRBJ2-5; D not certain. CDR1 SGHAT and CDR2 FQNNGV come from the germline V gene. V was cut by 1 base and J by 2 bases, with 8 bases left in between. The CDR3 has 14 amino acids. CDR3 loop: CASSLVKPQETQYF. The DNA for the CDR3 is TGTGCCAGCAGCTTAGTAAAACCTCAAGAGACCCAGTACTTC.

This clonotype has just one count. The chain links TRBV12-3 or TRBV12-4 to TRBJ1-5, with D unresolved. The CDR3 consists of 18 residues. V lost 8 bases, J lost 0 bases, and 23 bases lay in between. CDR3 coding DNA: TGTGCCAGCTTTCATAGGCGGACGGGCCGTCATAGCAATCAGCCCCAGCATTTT. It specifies CASFHRRTGRHSNQPQHF.

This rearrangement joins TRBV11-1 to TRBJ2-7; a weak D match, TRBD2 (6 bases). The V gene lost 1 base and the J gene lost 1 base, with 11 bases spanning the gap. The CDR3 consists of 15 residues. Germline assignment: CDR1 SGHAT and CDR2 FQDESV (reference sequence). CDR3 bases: TGTGCCAGCAGCTTAGTGCGGGATAGATCCTACGAGCAGTACTTC. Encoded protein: CASSLVRDRSYEQYF. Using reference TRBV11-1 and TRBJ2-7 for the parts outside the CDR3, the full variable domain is EAEVAQSPRYKITEKSQAVAFWCDPISGHATLYWYRQILGQGPELLVQFQDESVVDDSQLPKDRFSAERLKGVDSTLKIQPAELGDSAMYLCASSLVRDRSYEQYFGPGTRLTVT.

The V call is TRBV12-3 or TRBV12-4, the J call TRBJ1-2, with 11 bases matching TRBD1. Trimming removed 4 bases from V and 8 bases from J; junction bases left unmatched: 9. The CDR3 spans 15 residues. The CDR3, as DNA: TGTGCCAGCAGTTCCCCCGGACAGGGGGCGCTCGGCTACACCTTC. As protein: CASSSPGQGALGYTF.

CDR3: CASSPPGWELFF. The CDR3 DNA is TGTGCCAGCAGCCCTCCGGGTTGGGAGCTGTTTTTT. This rearrangement joins TRBV3-1 to TRBJ2-2, with D unresolved. Deletions cut 4 bases from V and 9 bases from J, with 9 bases between. This CDR3 is built from 12 residues. The germline gives CDR1 LGHDT, CDR2 YNNKEL (reference sequence).

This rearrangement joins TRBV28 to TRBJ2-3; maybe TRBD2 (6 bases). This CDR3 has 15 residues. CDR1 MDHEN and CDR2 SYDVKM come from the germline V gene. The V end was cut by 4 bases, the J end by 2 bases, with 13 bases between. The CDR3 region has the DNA TGTGCCAGCAGTTCATCTAGCGTGGTCACAGATACGCAGTATTTT. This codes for CASSSSSVVTDTQYF.

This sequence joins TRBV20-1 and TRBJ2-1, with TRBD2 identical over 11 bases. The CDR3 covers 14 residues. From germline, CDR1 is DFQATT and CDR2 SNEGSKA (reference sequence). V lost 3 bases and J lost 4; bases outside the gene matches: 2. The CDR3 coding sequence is TGCAGTGCTAGGGGACTAGCGGATTACAATGAGCAGTTCTTC. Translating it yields CSARGLADYNEQFF.

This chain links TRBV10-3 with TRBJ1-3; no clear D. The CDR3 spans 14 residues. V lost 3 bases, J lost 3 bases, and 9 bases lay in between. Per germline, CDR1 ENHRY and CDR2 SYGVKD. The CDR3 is CAISDSGGGNTIYF. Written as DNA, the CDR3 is TGTGCCATCAGTGATTCGGGCGGTGGAAACACCATATATTTT.

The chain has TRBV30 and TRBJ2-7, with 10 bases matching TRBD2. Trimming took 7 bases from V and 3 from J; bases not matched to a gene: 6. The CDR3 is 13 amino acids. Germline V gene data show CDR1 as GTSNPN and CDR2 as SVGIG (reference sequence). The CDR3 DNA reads TGTGCCTACGTACTAGCGGGAAACTACGAGCAGTACTTC. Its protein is CAYVLAGNYEQYF.

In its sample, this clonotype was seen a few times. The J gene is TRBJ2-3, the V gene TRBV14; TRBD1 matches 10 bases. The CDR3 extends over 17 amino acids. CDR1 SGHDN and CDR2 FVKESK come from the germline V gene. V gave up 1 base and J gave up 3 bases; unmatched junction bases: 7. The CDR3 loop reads CASSQARDRGTTDTQYF. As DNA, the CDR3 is TGTGCCAGCAGCCAAGCCCGGGACAGGGGAACGACAGATACGCAGTATTTT.

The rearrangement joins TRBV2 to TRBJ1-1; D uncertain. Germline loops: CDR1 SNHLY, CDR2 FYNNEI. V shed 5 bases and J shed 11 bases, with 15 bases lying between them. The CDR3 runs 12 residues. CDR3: CASSYWTSEAFF. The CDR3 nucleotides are TGTGCCAGCAGTTATTGGACGAGTGAGGCTTTCTTT.